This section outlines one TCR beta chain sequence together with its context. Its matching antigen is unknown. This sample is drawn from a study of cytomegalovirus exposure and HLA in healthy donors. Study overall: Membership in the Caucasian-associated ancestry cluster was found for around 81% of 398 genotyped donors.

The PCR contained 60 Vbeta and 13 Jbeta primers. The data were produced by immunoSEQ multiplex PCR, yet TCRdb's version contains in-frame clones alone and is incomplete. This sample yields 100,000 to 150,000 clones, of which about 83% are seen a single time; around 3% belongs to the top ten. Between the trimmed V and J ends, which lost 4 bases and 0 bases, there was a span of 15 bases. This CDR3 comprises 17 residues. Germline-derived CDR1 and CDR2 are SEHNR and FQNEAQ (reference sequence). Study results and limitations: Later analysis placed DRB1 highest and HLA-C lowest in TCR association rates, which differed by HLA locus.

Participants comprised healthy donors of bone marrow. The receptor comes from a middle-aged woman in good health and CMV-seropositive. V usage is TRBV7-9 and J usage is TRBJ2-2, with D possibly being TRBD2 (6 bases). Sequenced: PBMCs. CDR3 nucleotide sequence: TGTGCCAGCAGCTCTCAACCCGGGGGATCGAACACCGGGGAGCTGTTTTTT. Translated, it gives CASSSQPGGSNTGELFF.